The T cell receptor (beta chain) under discussion was sequenced for a study of T cell changes during pregnancy in multiple sclerosis. This table comes from immunoSEQ multiplex PCR, and its TCRdb copy is limited to in-frame clones, with some not included. Found here are roughly 60,000 clones, 85% to 90% of them singletons; the top ten hold around 0.57%. Germline CDR1 and CDR2: LNHDA and SQIVND (reference sequence). V was trimmed by 10 bases and J by 6 bases, leaving 13 bases between them. This CDR3 is 13 amino acids long. This chain connects TRBV19 to TRBJ1-6; D unclear. The input for sequencing was CD4+ T cells from peripheral blood mononuclear cells, taken in the first trimester of pregnancy. The TCR sequence derives from a female donor with multiple sclerosis, enrolled in a pregnancy study. The CDR3 DNA sequence: TGTGCCACCCTCGGGAGGAGTAATTCACCCCTCCACTTT. Residues: CATLGRSNSPLHF.